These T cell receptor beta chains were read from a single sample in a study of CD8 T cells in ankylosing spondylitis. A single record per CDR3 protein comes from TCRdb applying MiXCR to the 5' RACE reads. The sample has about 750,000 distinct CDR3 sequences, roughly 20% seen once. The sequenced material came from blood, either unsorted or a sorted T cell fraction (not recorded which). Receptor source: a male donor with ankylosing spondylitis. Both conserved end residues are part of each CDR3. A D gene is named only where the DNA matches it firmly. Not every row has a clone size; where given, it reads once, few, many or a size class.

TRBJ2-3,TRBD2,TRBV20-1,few,CSASILAEEYF,TGCAGTGCTAGTATACTAGCGGAGGAGTATTTT
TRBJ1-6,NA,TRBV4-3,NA,CASSQGGRRNSPLHF,TGCGCCAGCAGCCAAGGCGGCCGCCGAAATTCACCCCTCCACTTT
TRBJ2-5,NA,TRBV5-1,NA,CASSAVIAPQETQYF,TGCGCCAGCAGCGCGGTCATCGCGCCTCAAGAGACCCAGTACTTC
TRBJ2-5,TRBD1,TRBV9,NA,CASSSLGTVQETQYF,TGTGCCAGCAGCTCCCTCGGGACAGTTCAAGAGACCCAGTACTTC
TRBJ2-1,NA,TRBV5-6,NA,CASSFARFYNEQFF,TGTGCCAGCAGCTTCGCACGGTTCTACAATGAGCAGTTCTTC
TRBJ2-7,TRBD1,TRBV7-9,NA,CASSLKTGGGSNYEQYF,TGTGCCAGCAGCTTAAAGACAGGGGGGGGCTCCAACTACGAGCAGTACTTC
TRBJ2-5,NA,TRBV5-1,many,CASSLGSETQYF,TGCGCCAGCAGCTTGGGTTCGGAGACCCAGTACTTC
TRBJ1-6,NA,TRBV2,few,CASKLRQSLGYNSPLHF,TGTGCCAGCAAACTGAGACAGTCCCTCGGGTATAATTCACCCCTCCACTTT
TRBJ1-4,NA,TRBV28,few,CASSLFEQFNEKLFF,TGTGCCAGCAGTTTATTCGAACAGTTTAATGAAAAACTGTTTTTT
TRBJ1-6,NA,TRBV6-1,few,CASSERRAYNSPLHF,TGTGCCAGCAGTGAAAGGAGGGCCTATAATTCACCCCTCCACTTT
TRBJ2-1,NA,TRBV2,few,CARDRYLRNNEQFF,TGTGCCAGGGACCGCTACTTGAGGAACAATGAGCAGTTCTTC
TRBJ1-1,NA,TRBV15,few,CATSSLQAPTEAFF,TGTGCCACCAGCAGCCTCCAGGCCCCCACTGAAGCTTTCTTT
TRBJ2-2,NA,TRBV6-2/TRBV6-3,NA,CASSSFLLGGELFF,TGTGCCAGCAGTTCCTTCTTACTCGGCGGGGAGCTGTTTTTT
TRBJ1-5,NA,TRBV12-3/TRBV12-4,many,CASNKKGTAGQPQHF,TGTGCCAGCAACAAAAAGGGCACAGCGGGTCAGCCCCAGCATTTT
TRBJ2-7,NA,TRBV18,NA,CASSPGTTSYEQYF,TGTGCCAGCTCACCTGGGACAACGTCCTACGAGCAGTACTTC
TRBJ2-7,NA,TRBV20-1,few,CSATHSGEAYEQYF,TGCAGTGCTACCCATAGCGGAGAGGCTTACGAGCAGTACTTC
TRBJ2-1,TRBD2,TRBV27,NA,CASRSLAGGPWDEQFF,TGTGCCAGCAGGTCACTAGCGGGAGGGCCGTGGGATGAGCAGTTCTTC
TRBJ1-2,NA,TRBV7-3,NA,CASSSRGGQGYGYTF,TGTGCCAGCAGCTCCCGGGGGGGGCAAGGCTATGGCTACACCTTC
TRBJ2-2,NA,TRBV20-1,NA,CSAKDSTNTGELFF,TGCAGTGCTAAGGACAGCACGAACACCGGGGAGCTGTTTTTT
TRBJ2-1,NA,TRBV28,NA,CASSPGLDNNEQFF,TGTGCCAGCAGTCCAGGACTGGACAACAATGAGCAGTTCTTC
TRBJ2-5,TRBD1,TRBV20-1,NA,CSARETGPAETQYF,TGCAGTGCTAGAGAGACAGGGCCCGCGGAGACCCAGTACTTC
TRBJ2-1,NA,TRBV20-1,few,CSARDLAAPYNEQFF,TGCAGTGCTAGAGATCTCGCGGCCCCCTACAATGAGCAGTTCTTC
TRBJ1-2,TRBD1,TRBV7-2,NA,CASSRTGNGYTF,TGTGCCAGCAGCCGGACAGGGAATGGCTACACCTTC
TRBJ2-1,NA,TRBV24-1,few,CATAHTGGRSYNEQFF,TGTGCCACGGCCCATACGGGGGGCCGTTCCTACAATGAGCAGTTCTTC
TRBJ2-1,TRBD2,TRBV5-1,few,CASSAETSGRYNEQFF,TGCGCCAGCAGCGCAGAGACTAGCGGGAGGTACAATGAGCAGTTCTTC
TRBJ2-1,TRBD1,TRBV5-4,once,CASSLDPPGQTYNEQFF,TGTGCCAGCAGCTTGGACCCCCCGGGACAGACTTACAATGAGCAGTTCTTC
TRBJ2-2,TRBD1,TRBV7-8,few,CASTLLGQGAGTGELFF,TGTGCCAGCACCCTGCTGGGGCAGGGGGCGGGCACCGGGGAGCTGTTTTTT